The 25 T cell receptor beta chains below come from one sample, sequenced in a study of T cell changes during pregnancy in multiple sclerosis. Data came from immunoSEQ multiplex PCR; TCRdb stores just in-frame clones and leaves some out. Of tens of thousands of clones in the sample, approximately 90% were seen once. Specimen: peripheral blood, collected in the third trimester of pregnancy. The origin of the receptors is a female donor with multiple sclerosis, enrolled in a pregnancy study.

The chain is built from TRBV5-4 and TRBJ2-3, with 9 bases fitting TRBD1. The CDR3 totals 15 residues. Germline CDR1 is SGHNT and CDR2 is YYREEE (reference sequence). The V segment lost 4 bases and the J segment 4 bases; nucleotides outside the gene matches: 7. Here the CDR3 reads CASSRGTGSSDTQYF. CDR3 in DNA: TGTGCCAGCAGCAGGGGGACAGGGTCATCAGATACGCAGTATTTT.

The chain couples TRBV7-9 to TRBJ1-2; a possible D gene is TRBD1 (5 bases). V shed 5 bases and J shed 4 bases, with 11 bases lying between them. Per the germline V gene, CDR1 is SEHNR and CDR2 is FQNEAQ (reference sequence). The CDR3 runs to 13 residues. CDR3 region: CASSPATAYGYTF. The CDR3 nucleotides read TGTGCCAGCAGCCCCGCGACAGCCTATGGCTACACCTTC. Together with reference TRBV7-9 and TRBJ1-2, the CDR3 gives the full variable domain: DTGVSQNPRHKITKRGQNVTFRCDPISEHNRLYWYRQTLGQGPEFLTYFQNEAQLEKSRLLSDRFSAERPKGSFSTLEIQRTEQGDSAMYLCASSPATAYGYTFGSGTRLTVV.

The chain recombines TRBV4-1 with TRBJ2-7, with 13 bases aligning to TRBD2. The CDR3 length is 16 residues. The V gene's germline CDR1 is MGHRA and CDR2 YSYEKL. V lost 6 bases to trimming and J lost 4 bases; unmatched junction nucleotides: 9. The CDR3 loop reads CASSSTSGGPPYEQYF. The CDR3 DNA reads as TGCGCCAGCAGTTCGACTAGCGGGGGGCCCCCGTACGAGCAGTACTTC.

This chain links TRBV5-1 with TRBJ2-1, with a tentative D call TRBD2 (5 bases). V was cut by 0 bases and J by 0 bases, with 7 bases left in between. The CDR3 has 15 amino acids. Germline assignment: CDR1 SGHRS and CDR2 YFSETQ. CDR3 bases: TGCGCCAGCAGCTTGGACGGGGACTCCTACAATGAGCAGTTCTTC. It specifies CASSLDGDSYNEQFF.

The V call is TRBV9, the J call TRBJ2-5, with 8 bases lining up with TRBD1. V lost 0 bases and J lost 8; bases outside the gene matches: 9. This CDR3 has 15 residues. Per the germline V gene, CDR1 is SGDLS and CDR2 is YYNGEE. The CDR3 DNA reads as TGTGCCAGCAGCGTAGGAGGGACAGGAGGGGAAACCCAGTACTTC. Translated, it gives CASSVGGTGGETQYF.

The chain joins TRBV13 to TRBJ2-4, with TRBD2 as a possible D gene (5 bases). CDR3 length: 15 amino acids. Trimming shortened V by 5 bases and J by 1 base, and 12 bases separated the two germline ends. The germline V gene has CDR1 PRHDT and CDR2 FYEKMQ (reference sequence). The CDR3: CASSAAWRAKNIQYF. The CDR3, as DNA: TGTGCCAGCAGCGCGGCCTGGAGGGCCAAAAACATTCAGTACTTC.

The rearrangement joins TRBV4-2 to TRBJ2-1, with a tentative D call TRBD2 (7 bases). The CDR3 runs to 17 residues. Germline assignment: CDR1 LGHNA and CDR2 YNFKEQ. The ends were cut back, 2 bases at V and 8 bases at J, with 22 bases in the middle. CDR3 sequence: CASSQLRGAPGVHEQFF. CDR3 DNA: TGTGCCAGCAGCCAACTCCGGGGGGCCCCGGGGGTTCATGAGCAGTTCTTC.

The V and J genes are TRBV29-1 and TRBJ1-1, with D unclear. Germline CDR1 is SQVTM and CDR2 is ANQGSEA. With 3 bases removed from V and 8 bases from J, the gap between germline ends came to 4 bases. The CDR3 has 9 residues. CDR3: CSVDREAFF. The CDR3 DNA sequence: TGCAGCGTTGACAGGGAAGCTTTCTTT.

This clone was found once. The chain combines TRBV20-1 with TRBJ1-1; D is possibly TRBD1 (6 bases). The CDR3 is 11 residues long. V lost 3 bases and J lost 10, with 12 bases in between. Germline-derived CDR1 and CDR2 are DFQATT and SNEGSKA (reference sequence). CDR3 region: CSASRTAAAFF. The DNA of the CDR3 is TGCAGTGCTAGTCGGACAGCCGCAGCTTTCTTT.

The CDR3 DNA reads TGCGCCAGCAGCTTGGGGACCTACACCTGGCAGGGATATGGCTACACCTTC. Translating gives CASSLGTYTWQGYGYTF. The chain uses TRBV5-1 and TRBJ1-2; D possibly corresponds to TRBD1 (5 bases). Trimming pared 0 bases from V and 5 bases from J, leaving 20 bases between. Germline CDR1 reads SGHRS; CDR2 reads YFSETQ. CDR3 length equals 17 residues.

The chain is built from TRBV5-1 and TRBJ1-1, with D perhaps TRBD1 (5 bases). CDR1 and CDR2 (germline): SGHRS, YFSETQ. This CDR3 has 15 amino acids. The V and J ends lost 3 bases and 4 bases respectively, with 16 bases between them. The chain's CDR3 is CASSYTPAGLTEAFF. DNA for the CDR3: TGCGCCAGCAGCTATACCCCCGCGGGGCTCACTGAAGCTTTCTTT.

The chain links TRBV10-2 to TRBJ1-1; D unresolved. Germline V gene data show CDR1 as WSHSY and CDR2 as SAAADI. Trimming took off 2 bases at V and 7 bases at J, with 8 bases between the two ends. The CDR3 runs 12 residues. Here the CDR3 reads CASSEIGSEAFF. CDR3 in DNA: TGCGCCAGCAGTGAGATCGGGAGTGAAGCTTTCTTT.

CDR3 in amino acids: CASSPGWNEQYF. The DNA for the CDR3 is TGTGCCAGCTCACCCGGGTGGAACGAGCAGTACTTC. The chain joins TRBV18 to TRBJ2-7; D ambiguous. This CDR3 region has 12 residues. V was cut by 3 bases and J by 5 bases, with 8 bases left in between. Germline lookup yields CDR1 KGHSH and CDR2 LQKENI. Complete variable domain (other parts from reference TRBV18 and TRBJ2-7): NAGVMQNPRHLVRRRGQEARLRCSPMKGHSHVYWYRQLPEEGLKFMVYLQKENIIDESGMPKERFSAEFPKEGPSILRIQQVVRGDSAAYFCASSPGWNEQYFGPGTRLTVT.

The chain recombines TRBV14 with TRBJ1-1; 7 bases fit TRBD1. Germline V CDR1 and CDR2: SGHDN, FVKESK. The ends lost 4 bases at V and 0 bases at J; junction bases unmatched: 8. CDR3 length: 16 residues. As DNA, the CDR3 is TGTGCCAGCAGCCCGGGTTGGGACAGACTGAACACTGAAGCTTTCTTT. This encodes CASSPGWDRLNTEAFF.

The V and J genes are TRBV7-3 and TRBJ2-2; 7 positions match TRBD2. Trimming took 10 bases from V and 6 from J; bases not matched to a gene: 11. The CDR3 sequence is 14 residues long. Germline lookup yields CDR1 SGHTA and CDR2 FQGTGA. The CDR3: CATPGRGNAGELFF. For the CDR3, the DNA is TGTGCCACCCCGGGGAGGGGCAATGCCGGGGAGCTGTTTTTT.

CDR3 amino acids: CSARGPYEQYF. The DNA for the CDR3 is TGCAGTGCTAGGGGGCCCTACGAGCAGTACTTC. The gene calls are TRBV20-1 and TRBJ2-7, with TRBD1 as a possible D gene (5 bases). Germline CDR1 and CDR2: DFQATT and SNEGSKA (reference sequence). This CDR3 has 11 residues. V was pared by 3 bases and J by 2 bases, with 5 bases between.

The chain has TRBV5-5 and TRBJ1-2, with 11 bases aligning to TRBD1. Germline CDR1 SGHKS, CDR2 YYEKEE (reference sequence). This CDR3 is built from 14 residues. V lost 5 bases, J lost 7 bases, and 7 bases stayed unmatched. The CDR3, as DNA: TGTGCCAGCAGTTCCGGGACAGGGGGTGTTGGCTACACCTTC. Its translation: CASSSGTGGVGYTF.

The J gene is TRBJ2-3, the V gene TRBV7-9; 8 bases fit TRBD2. The CDR3 covers 16 residues. V lost 5 bases, J lost 6 bases, and 13 bases stayed unmatched. Germline assignment: CDR1 SEHNR and CDR2 FQNEAQ (reference sequence). The CDR3 here is CASSPGAHSGKDTQYF. Here the CDR3 DNA reads TGTGCCAGCAGCCCAGGAGCCCATAGCGGGAAGGATACGCAGTATTTT.

The rearrangement links TRBV5-1 to TRBJ2-2, with 8 bases matching TRBD1. The germline V gene encodes CDR1 SGHRS and CDR2 YFSETQ. The CDR3 totals 15 residues. Trimming took 2 bases from V and 5 from J; bases not matched to a gene: 5. CDR3 amino acids: CASSFDRGGTGELFF. The CDR3 region has the DNA TGCGCCAGCAGCTTCGACAGGGGTGGGACCGGGGAGCTGTTTTTT.

The CDR3 reads CASRSGQGNSPLHF. The CDR3 DNA follows: TGTGCCAGCAGATCGGGTCAGGGAAATTCACCCCTCCACTTT. This sequence joins TRBV5-4 and TRBJ1-6; possibly TRBD1 for D (5 bases). This CDR3 spans 14 amino acids. Trimming removed 5 bases from V and 7 bases from J, with 13 bases in between. Germline CDR1 SGHNT, CDR2 YYREEE (reference sequence).

The chain joins TRBV4-3 to TRBJ2-7; 7 positions agree with TRBD2. The V segment lost 3 bases and the J segment 2 bases; nucleotides outside the gene matches: 10. Germline V gene sequence: CDR1 LGHNA, CDR2 YSLEER. This CDR3 comprises 16 residues. In nucleotides, the CDR3 is TGCGCCAGCAGCCACCAATTAGGGAGGGCCCCCTACGAGCAGTACTTC. It translates to CASSHQLGRAPYEQYF.

The CDR3 is CASSLLAGYEQYF. The CDR3 coding sequence is TGTGCCAGCAGCTTACTAGCGGGGTATGAGCAGTACTTC. V is TRBV7-9 and J is TRBJ2-7; 9 bases map to TRBD2. Germline V gene lookup returns CDR1 SEHNR and CDR2 FQNEAQ (reference sequence). This CDR3 is 13 amino acids long. Trimming took 2 bases from V and 7 from J; bases not matched to a gene: 3.

The chain is built from TRBV9 and TRBJ1-1; D possibly corresponds to TRBD1 (6 bases). The CDR3 is made up of 13 amino acids. With 0 bases removed from V and 6 bases from J, the gap between germline ends came to 9 bases. Germline V lookup: CDR1 SGDLS, CDR2 YYNGEE. The CDR3 DNA reads TGTGCCAGCAGCGTAGGAGGGGGGGCTGAAGCTTTCTTT. Its translation: CASSVGGGAEAFF.

This rearrangement joins TRBV7-9 to TRBJ1-4, with D possibly being TRBD1 (5 bases). The CDR3 is 13 amino acids. V shed 1 base and J shed 7 bases, with 7 bases lying between them. Germline V gene sequence: CDR1 SEHNR, CDR2 FQNEAQ (reference sequence). The CDR3 sequence is CASSLGTSEKLFF. CDR3 coding DNA: TGTGCCAGCAGCTTAGGGACAAGTGAAAAACTGTTTTTT.

This rearrangement joins TRBV21-1 to TRBJ1-1. TRBV21-1 has pseudogene status. The CDR3 contains 15 residues. The chain's CDR3 is CASSETQTRGTEAFF. The CDR3 DNA follows: TGTGCCAGCAGCGAAACACAGACTCGGGGGACTGAAGCTTTCTTT.